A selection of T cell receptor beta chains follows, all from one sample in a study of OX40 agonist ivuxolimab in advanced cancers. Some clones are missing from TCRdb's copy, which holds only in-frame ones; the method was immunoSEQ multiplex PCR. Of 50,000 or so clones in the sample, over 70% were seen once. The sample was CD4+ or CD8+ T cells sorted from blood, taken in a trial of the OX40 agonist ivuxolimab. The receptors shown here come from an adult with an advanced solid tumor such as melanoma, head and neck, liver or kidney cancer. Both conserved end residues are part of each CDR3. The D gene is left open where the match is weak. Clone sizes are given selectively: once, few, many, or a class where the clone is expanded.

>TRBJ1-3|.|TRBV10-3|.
CAISEDGVPGNTIYF
TGTGCCATCAGTGAGGATGGGGTCCCCGGAAACACCATATATTTT
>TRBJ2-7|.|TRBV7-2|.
CASSLQVNYEQYF
TGTGCCAGCAGCTTACAGGTGAACTACGAGCAGTACTTC
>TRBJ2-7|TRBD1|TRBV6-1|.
CASRQGWGIYEQYF
TGTGCCAGCAGACAGGGGTGGGGTATATACGAGCAGTACTTC
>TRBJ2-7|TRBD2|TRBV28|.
CASSLTSGRYEQYF
TGTGCCAGCAGTTTGACTAGCGGGAGATACGAGCAGTACTTC
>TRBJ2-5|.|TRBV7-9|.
CASSLPPGPETQYF
TGTGCCAGCAGCTTACCCCCAGGGCCAGAGACCCAGTACTTC
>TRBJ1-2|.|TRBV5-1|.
CASAYSGVLSDYTF
TGCGCCAGCGCCTACTCTGGGGTACTTTCTGACTACACCTTC
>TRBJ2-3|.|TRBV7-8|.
CASSARQTDTQYF
TGTGCCAGCAGCGCAAGACAGACAGATACGCAGTATTTT
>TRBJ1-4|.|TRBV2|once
CASSEGGSTNEKLFF
TGTGCCAGCAGTGAAGGGGGGTCAACTAATGAAAAACTGTTTTTT
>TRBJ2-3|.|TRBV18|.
CASSPRSDTDTQYF
TGTGCCAGCTCACCGAGATCAGACACAGATACGCAGTATTTT
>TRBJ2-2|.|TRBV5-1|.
CASSLALGAGELFF
TGCGCCAGCAGCTTGGCCCTGGGGGCCGGGGAGCTGTTTTTT
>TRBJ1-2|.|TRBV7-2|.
CASSSLGYGYTF
TGTGCCAGCAGCTCACTCGGTTATGGCTACACCTTC
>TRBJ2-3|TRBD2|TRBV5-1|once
CASSFGTSGGADTQYF
TGCGCCAGCAGCTTCGGGACTAGCGGGGGGGCAGATACGCAGTATTTT
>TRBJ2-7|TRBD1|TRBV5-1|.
CASSISGTGGYEQYF
TGCGCCAGCAGCATATCCGGGACAGGGGGCTACGAGCAGTACTTC
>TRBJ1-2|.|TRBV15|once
CATSRDATVQGYTF
TGTGCCACCAGCAGAGATGCGACAGTCCAAGGCTACACCTTC
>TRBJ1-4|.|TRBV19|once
CASSTLGAPRKLFF
TGTGCCAGTAGTACTCTGGGGGCTCCGAGAAAACTGTTTTTT
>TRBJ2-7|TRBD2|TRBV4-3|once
CASSQDGPSGSFNEQYF
TGCGCCAGCAGCCAAGATGGGCCTAGCGGGAGTTTCAACGAGCAGTACTTC
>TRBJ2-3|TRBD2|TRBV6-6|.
CASGGGTSTDTQYF
TGTGCCAGCGGGGGGGGGACTAGCACAGATACGCAGTATTTT
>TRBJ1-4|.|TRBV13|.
CASSLWGIEKLFF
TGTGCCAGCAGCTTATGGGGGATTGAAAAACTGTTTTTT
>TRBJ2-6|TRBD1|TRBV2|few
CASSLRTGSTSGANVLTF
TGTGCCAGCAGTTTGAGGACAGGGAGTACCTCTGGGGCCAACGTCCTGACTTTC
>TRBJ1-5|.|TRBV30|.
CAWSGGSNQPQHF
TGTGCCTGGAGTGGGGGCAGCAATCAGCCCCAGCATTTT
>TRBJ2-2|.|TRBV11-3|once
CASSVESTGELFF
TGTGCCAGCAGCGTCGAGTCCACCGGGGAGCTGTTTTTT
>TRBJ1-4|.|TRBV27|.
CASSLGTGVLTEKLFF
TGTGCCAGCAGTTTAGGGACGGGTGTCCTTACTGAAAAACTGTTTTTT
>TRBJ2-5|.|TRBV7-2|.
CASSLAADRETQYF
TGTGCCAGCAGCTTAGCTGCAGATAGGGAGACCCAGTACTTC
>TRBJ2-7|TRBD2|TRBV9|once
CASSQGLAGSYEQYF
TGTGCCAGCAGCCAGGGACTAGCGGGCTCTTACGAGCAGTACTTC
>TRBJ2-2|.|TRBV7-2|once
CASSSDRNTGELFF
TGTGCCAGCAGCTCTGACAGGAACACCGGGGAGCTGTTTTTT
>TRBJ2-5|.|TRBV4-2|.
CASSQDRRPQETQYF
TGTGCCAGCAGCCAAGACAGAAGGCCCCAAGAGACCCAGTACTTC
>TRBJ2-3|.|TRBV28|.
CASSFGGADALTQYF
TGTGCCAGCAGTTTCGGGGGAGCGGACGCACTTACGCAGTATTTT
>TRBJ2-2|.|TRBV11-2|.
CASSFSDTGELFF
TGTGCCAGCAGCTTCAGTGACACCGGGGAGCTGTTTTTT
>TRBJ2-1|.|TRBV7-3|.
CASSLTGPSEQFF
TGTGCCAGCAGCCTTACGGGGCCTAGTGAGCAGTTCTTC
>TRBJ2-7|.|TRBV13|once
CASSFRDNSYEQYF
TGTGCCAGCAGCTTTCGGGACAACTCCTACGAGCAGTACTTC
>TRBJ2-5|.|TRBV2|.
CASGAIQGPQETQYF
TGTGCCAGCGGAGCTATACAGGGCCCCCAAGAGACCCAGTACTTC
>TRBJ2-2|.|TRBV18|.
CASSSSEGRTQGPGELFF
TGTGCCAGCTCATCAAGCGAGGGCAGGACGCAAGGCCCCGGGGAGCTGTTTTTT
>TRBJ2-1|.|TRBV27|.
CASSLQGGFEQFF
TGTGCCAGCAGTCTCCAGGGGGGTTTTGAGCAGTTCTTC
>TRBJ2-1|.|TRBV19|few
CASSSPMMGRDNEQFF
TGTGCCAGTAGTAGCCCCATGATGGGCAGAGACAATGAGCAGTTCTTC
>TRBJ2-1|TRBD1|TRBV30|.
CAWSPTGTGGRNEQFF
TGTGCCTGGAGTCCCACCGGGACAGGGGGCAGGAATGAGCAGTTCTTC
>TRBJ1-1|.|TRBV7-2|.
CASSADANTEAFF
TGTGCCAGCAGCGCCGACGCTAACACTGAAGCTTTCTTT
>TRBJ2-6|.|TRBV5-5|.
CASSSLESSGANVLTF
TGTGCCAGCAGCTCCCTGGAGAGCTCTGGGGCCAACGTCCTGACTTTC
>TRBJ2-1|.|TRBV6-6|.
CASTFSGYNEQFF
TGTGCCAGCACCTTTAGCGGATACAATGAGCAGTTCTTC
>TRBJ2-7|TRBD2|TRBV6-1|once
CASRPLTSGRNEQYF
TGTGCCAGCAGACCCCTAACTAGCGGGAGAAACGAGCAGTACTTC
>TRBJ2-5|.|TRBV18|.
CASSPGYQETQYF
TGTGCCAGCTCACCAGGGTACCAAGAGACCCAGTACTTC
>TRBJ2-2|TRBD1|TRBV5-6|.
CASSLQGNAGELFF
TGTGCCAGCAGCTTACAGGGGAACGCCGGGGAGCTGTTTTTT
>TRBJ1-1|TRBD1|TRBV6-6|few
CASSLQGSNTEAFF
TGTGCCAGCAGTTTACAGGGGTCTAACACTGAAGCTTTCTTT
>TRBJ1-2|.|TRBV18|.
CASSPEEGRDGYTF
TGTGCCAGCTCACCTGAGGAGGGGAGGGATGGCTACACCTTC
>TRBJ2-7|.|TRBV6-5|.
CASSPALGPYEQYF
TGTGCCAGCAGCCCGGCGTTGGGACCCTACGAGCAGTACTTC
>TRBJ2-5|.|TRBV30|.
CAWSGRPGFQYF
TGTGCCTGGAGTGGACGGCCCGGTTTCCAGTACTTC
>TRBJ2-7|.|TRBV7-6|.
CASSHPTGKQYF
TGTGCCAGCAGCCACCCGACAGGAAAGCAGTACTTC
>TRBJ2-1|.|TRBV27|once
CASSLQMYNEQFF
TGTGCCAGCAGTTTACAGATGTACAATGAGCAGTTCTTC
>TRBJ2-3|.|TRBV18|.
CASSSGTLRTDTQYF
TGTGCCAGCTCATCCGGGACACTACGCACAGATACGCAGTATTTT
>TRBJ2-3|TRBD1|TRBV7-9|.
CASSLQGVVTDTQYF
TGTGCCAGCAGCTTACAGGGGGTAGTCACAGATACGCAGTATTTT
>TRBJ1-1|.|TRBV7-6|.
CASSVQGNTEAFF
TGTGCCAGCAGCGTCCAGGGGAACACTGAAGCTTTCTTT
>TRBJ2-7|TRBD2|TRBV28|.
CASRPGLGVSYEQYF
TGTGCCAGCAGACCGGGACTAGGGGTCTCCTACGAGCAGTACTTC
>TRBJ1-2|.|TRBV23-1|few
CASSPTWWGRGYTF
TGCGCCAGCAGTCCGACTTGGTGGGGGCGCGGCTACACCTTC
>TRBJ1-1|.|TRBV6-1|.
CASSNRQENTEAFF
TGTGCCAGCAGCAACCGACAGGAGAACACTGAAGCTTTCTTT
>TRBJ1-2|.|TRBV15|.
CATTSSGYYGYTF
TGTGCCACCACCTCTTCAGGGTACTATGGCTACACCTTC